Below, 32 T cell receptor beta chains from the same sample are listed, as sequenced in a study of cytomegalovirus exposure and HLA in healthy donors. Here immunoSEQ multiplex PCR was the method, and the copy in TCRdb shows in-frame clones only, minus some. Among roughly 56,000 clones listed, about 94% were seen once. The sequencing input was PBMCs. The receptors derive from a man younger than 30 in good health and CMV-seronegative.

The chain combines TRBV19 with TRBJ2-2, with D possibly being TRBD1 (5 bases). The germline CDR1 and CDR2 sequences are LNHDA and SQIVND (reference sequence). V was pared by 3 bases and J by 4 bases, with 15 bases between. CDR3 length equals 16 residues. The CDR3 nucleotides read TGTGCCAGTAGTATTCTGCTCGGGCAGGGCACCGGGGAGCTGTTTTTT. The encoded protein is CASSILLGQGTGELFF.

This chain joins TRBV19 and TRBJ1-4, with D unresolved. Germline loops: CDR1 LNHDA, CDR2 SQIVND (reference sequence). The CDR3 sequence is 15 residues long. Trimming took off 1 base at V and 5 bases at J, with 11 bases between the two ends. CDR3 sequence reads: CASSIAGGPNEKLFF. The CDR3 coding sequence is TGTGCCAGTAGTATAGCGGGCGGGCCGAATGAAAAACTGTTTTTT.

The genes are TRBV27 and TRBJ1-1, with TRBD1 matching over 9 bases. The CDR3 runs 16 residues. Trimming cost V 7 bases and J 6 bases; bases outside gene matches: 15. Germline V gene data show CDR1 as MNHEY and CDR2 as SMNVEV (reference sequence). The CDR3 protein is CASKYLRDRAISEAFF. In nucleotides, the CDR3 is TGTGCCAGCAAGTATCTCCGGGACAGGGCGATCTCTGAAGCTTTCTTT.

The genes are TRBV4-3 and TRBJ2-2; TRBD2 aligns across 8 bases. Germline V CDR1 and CDR2: LGHNA, YSLEER. The V segment lost 4 bases and the J segment 0 bases; nucleotides outside the gene matches: 7. The CDR3 loop spans 17 amino acids. The CDR3 sequence: CASSLLGGGTNTGELFF. CDR3 bases: TGCGCCAGCAGCCTCCTAGGCGGGGGGACGAACACCGGGGAGCTGTTTTTT.

The chain has TRBV9 and TRBJ1-2; a weak D match, TRBD1 (6 bases). The length of the CDR3 is 15 residues. The V end lost 0 bases, the J end lost 4 bases, and 13 bases lay between the germline ends. Germline V gene data show CDR1 as SGDLS and CDR2 as YYNGEE. The chain's CDR3 is CASSVAGLGAYGYTF. CDR3 DNA sequence: TGTGCCAGCAGCGTAGCGGGATTGGGGGCCTATGGCTACACCTTC. The full variable domain, its missing parts supplied by reference TRBV9 and TRBJ1-2, is DSGVTQTPKHLITATGQRVTLRCSPRSGDLSVYWYQQSLDQGLQFLIQYYNGEERAKGNILERFSAQQFPDLHSELNLSSLELGDSALYFCASSVAGLGAYGYTFGSGTRLTVV.

This clone showed up just once. V usage is TRBV19 and J usage is TRBJ1-2, with TRBD1 identical over 10 bases. With 7 bases clipped from V and 6 bases from J, the junction kept 11 bases outside the gene matches. CDR1 is LNHDA, CDR2 SQIVND, per germline (reference sequence). This CDR3 has 15 residues. DNA of the CDR3: TGTGCCAGTACCCTAAGGGCCGACAGGGGGCATGGCTACACCTTC. The encoded protein is CASTLRADRGHGYTF.

This sequence joins TRBV10-2 and TRBJ2-7; 8 nucleotides agree with TRBD1. The CDR3 extends over 16 amino acids. The V gene end was trimmed by 5 bases and the J gene end by 4 bases; junction bases not matched to a gene: 13. The germline V gene encodes CDR1 WSHSY and CDR2 SAAADI. The CDR3 DNA sequence: TGCGCCAGCAGTACCCCCAGGGGGCGAACCGAATACGAGCAGTACTTC. The encoded protein is CASSTPRGRTEYEQYF.

The V and J genes are TRBV10-3 and TRBJ1-3; maybe TRBD1 (5 bases). Germline V lookup: CDR1 ENHRY, CDR2 SYGVKD. V dropped 6 bases and J dropped 0 bases, with 9 bases sitting between them. The CDR3 consists of 14 residues. The CDR3: CAISSRDSGNTIYF. The CDR3 DNA sequence: TGTGCCATCAGCTCCAGGGACTCTGGAAACACCATATATTTT.

V usage is TRBV7-2 and J usage is TRBJ1-1; no reliable D call. Germline V gene sequence: CDR1 SGHTA, CDR2 FQGNSA. This CDR3 is 14 amino acids long. V was pared by 1 base and J by 3 bases, with 9 bases between. The DNA of the CDR3 is TGTGCCAGCAGCTTAGTACAGCCGTACACTGAAGCTTTCTTT. Protein product: CASSLVQPYTEAFF.

The V call is TRBV7-8, the J call TRBJ2-5, with 7 bases aligning to TRBD2. J lost 1 base, V lost 3 bases, and 17 bases had no gene match. The CDR3 has 19 amino acids. Germline-derived CDR1 and CDR2 are SGHVS and FQNEAQ. This CDR3 is CASSFLLGLPAAGQETQYF. The CDR3 region has the DNA TGTGCCAGCAGCTTCTTACTGGGACTACCCGCGGCAGGCCAAGAGACCCAGTACTTC.

The chain employs TRBV11-3 and TRBJ1-1; D unresolved. V was pared by 3 bases and J by 0 bases, with 5 bases between. CDR1 and CDR2 from the germline V gene are SGHNT and YENEEA. The CDR3 consists of 13 residues. CDR3 sequence (DNA): TGTGCCAGCAGCTTGACTATGAACACTGAAGCTTTCTTT. Amino acid sequence: CASSLTMNTEAFF.

The V gene is TRBV11-2, the J gene TRBJ2-7; 10 nucleotides align to TRBD2. This CDR3 has 16 residues. After removal of 5 bases from V and 1 base from J, the junction contained 8 bases not matched to a gene. Looked up from germline, CDR1 is SGHAT and CDR2 is FQNNGV. CDR3: CASSISLAGASYEQYF. CDR3 sequence (DNA): TGTGCCAGCAGCATTTCCCTAGCGGGAGCGTCCTACGAGCAGTACTTC. Full variable domain (missing parts from reference TRBV11-2 and TRBJ2-7): EAGVAQSPRYKIIEKRQSVAFWCNPISGHATLYWYQQILGQGPKLLIQFQNNGVVDDSQLPKDRFSAERLKGVDSTLKIQPAKLEDSAVYLCASSISLAGASYEQYFGPGTRLTVT.

The chain carries TRBV6-1 and TRBJ1-2; no clear D. The CDR3 sequence is 13 residues long. The V end was cut by 7 bases, the J end by 8 bases, with 17 bases between. Looked up from germline, CDR1 is MNHNS and CDR2 is SASEGT. DNA for the CDR3: TGTGCCAGCACCCTGGATAGCCTAAGAGGCTACACCTTC. Its protein is CASTLDSLRGYTF.

On this clone: Other DNA sequences of this sample code for an identical CDR3. This chain uses TRBV5-1 with TRBJ2-5; 11 positions match TRBD1. CDR3 length: 15 amino acids. Germline loops: CDR1 SGHRS, CDR2 YFSETQ. Trimming took 1 base from V and 4 from J; bases not matched to a gene: 3. The CDR3 loop is CASSLTGTGGETQYF. CDR3 DNA sequence: TGCGCCAGCAGCTTGACCGGGACAGGGGGAGAGACCCAGTACTTC. Combining the CDR3 with reference TRBV5-1 and TRBJ2-5 gives the whole variable domain KAGVTQTPRYLIKTRGQQVTLSCSPISGHRSVSWYQQTPGQGLQFLFEYFSETQRNKGNFPGRFSGRQFSNSRSEMNVSTLELGDSALYLCASSLTGTGGETQYFGPGTRLLVL.

The chain employs TRBV25-1 and TRBJ2-7; no clear D. V was clipped by 3 bases and J by 1 base, with 10 bases between them. The CDR3 is made up of 14 amino acids. The germline gives CDR1 MGHDK, CDR2 SYGVNS. CDR3 nucleotide sequence: TGTGCCAGCAGTGAGGTCCAGACTTCCTACGAGCAGTACTTC. Residues: CASSEVQTSYEQYF.

This clone came up once. The V call is TRBV28, the J call TRBJ2-7; TRBD2 agrees at 14 bases. V shed 3 bases, J shed 1 base, and the junction held 8 bases outside the gene matches. The V gene's germline CDR1 is MDHEN and CDR2 SYDVKM. This CDR3 comprises 18 residues. The CDR3 nucleotides read TGTGCCAGCAGTTTGCCAGGGACTAGCGGGAGTTGGTCCTACGAGCAGTACTTC. Translating gives CASSLPGTSGSWSYEQYF.

The V call is TRBV7-2, the J call TRBJ1-5; D is ambiguous. CDR3 size: 16 residues. V gave up 1 base and J gave up 7 bases, with 17 bases separating them. CDR1 and CDR2 (germline): SGHTA, FQGNSA. The CDR3, as DNA: TGTGCCAGCAGCTTAGACCGTGGGAGGGCTGGACAGCCCCAGCATTTT. This gives the protein CASSLDRGRAGQPQHF.

The chain uses TRBV7-6 and TRBJ1-1, with a weak D call TRBD1 (5 bases). The germline CDR1 and CDR2 sequences are SGHVS and FNYEAQ. V was trimmed by 0 bases and J by 4 bases, leaving 15 bases between them. The CDR3 contains 16 residues. The CDR3 DNA reads TGTGCCAGCAGCTTAGCGCAGGCAGGGTCGGTCACTGAAGCTTTCTTT. It translates to CASSLAQAGSVTEAFF.

This sequence joins TRBV6-1 and TRBJ2-3; 7 nucleotides agree with TRBD2. The CDR3 contains 12 residues. CDR1 and CDR2 from the germline V gene are MNHNS and SASEGT. V gave up 8 bases and J gave up 4 bases; unmatched junction bases: 3. Here the CDR3 reads CASGRAADTQYF. DNA for the CDR3: TGTGCCAGCGGGAGGGCCGCAGATACGCAGTATTTT.

This clone was recorded only once. The genes are TRBV28 and TRBJ2-3; 9 positions agree with TRBD1. Germline V gene lookup returns CDR1 MDHEN and CDR2 SYDVKM. This CDR3 contains 16 residues. Unmatched junction bases numbered 8, after V lost 4 bases and J lost 3 bases. CDR3 sequence: CASSSRGTGKTDTQYF. CDR3 coding DNA: TGTGCCAGCAGTTCCCGAGGGACAGGGAAAACAGATACGCAGTATTTT. The full variable domain, with the rest looked up from reference TRBV28 and TRBJ2-3, is DVKVTQSSRYLVKRTGEKVFLECVQDMDHENMFWYRQDPGLGLRLIYFSYDVKMKEKGDIPEGYSVSREKKERFSLILESASTNQTSMYLCASSSRGTGKTDTQYFGPGTRLTVL.

The V and J genes are TRBV6-5 and TRBJ2-7; 7 positions agree with TRBD1. The CDR3 is 14 amino acids. Germline CDR1 reads MNHEY; CDR2 reads SVGAGI. V lost 7 bases and J lost 3; bases outside the gene matches: 9. The CDR3 is CASNTRDSLYEQYF. The DNA for the CDR3 is TGTGCCAGCAATACACGGGACAGCCTCTACGAGCAGTACTTC.

In this sample, this clone turned up once. This chain joins TRBV28 and TRBJ1-5; no reliable D call. Trimming left V 9 bases short and J 0 bases short, with 12 bases between. CDR1 and CDR2 (germline): MDHEN, SYDVKM. CDR3 length equals 14 residues. CDR3 DNA sequence: TGTGCCAGTCGACACCTTTATAGCAATCAGCCCCAGCATTTT. Its translation: CASRHLYSNQPQHF.

The DNA for the CDR3 is TGTGCCAGTAGTCAAGGACAGGGCTACACTGAAGCTTTCTTT. Protein product: CASSQGQGYTEAFF. The chain employs TRBV19 and TRBJ1-1; 8 positions agree with TRBD1. Germline CDR1 and CDR2: LNHDA and SQIVND (reference sequence). This CDR3 has 14 residues. The ends lost 5 bases at V and 3 bases at J; junction bases unmatched: 5. Based on the CDR3 plus reference TRBV19 and TRBJ1-1, the full variable domain is DGGITQSPKYLFRKEGQNVTLSCEQNLNHDAMYWYRQDPGQGLRLIYYSQIVNDFQKGDIAEGYSVSREKKESFPLTVTSAQKNPTAFYLCASSQGQGYTEAFFGQGTRLTVV.

This chain connects TRBV6-5 to TRBJ2-7; maybe TRBD2 (6 bases). Per germline, CDR1 MNHEY and CDR2 SVGAGI. The V end was cut by 6 bases, the J end by 3 bases, with 12 bases between. The CDR3 runs to 13 residues. The CDR3 DNA reads as TGTGCCAGCAGCCCTGGGGGAGGCTACGAGCAGTACTTC. Translating gives CASSPGGGYEQYF.

This chain connects TRBV13 to TRBJ2-5; D is possibly TRBD2 (6 bases). The CDR3 covers 17 residues. V was shortened by 5 bases and J by 5 bases, with 24 bases between the two germline ends. Per germline, CDR1 PRHDT and CDR2 FYEKMQ (reference sequence). The CDR3: CASSPRREDGPNETQYF. Here the CDR3 DNA reads TGTGCCAGCAGCCCCCGTAGGGAGGACGGTCCGAATGAGACCCAGTACTTC.

The chain combines TRBV27 with TRBJ1-4; D call uncertain. Germline V gives CDR1 MNHEY, CDR2 SMNVEV (reference sequence). Between the trimmed V and J ends, which lost 2 bases and 7 bases, there was a span of 11 bases. The CDR3 length is 14 residues. CDR3 DNA sequence: TGTGCCAGCAGTTTAGGATTTAGCGCTGAAAAACTGTTTTTT. Translation: CASSLGFSAEKLFF.

The chain recombines TRBV19 with TRBJ1-2; D may be TRBD1 (6 bases). The CDR3 runs to 16 residues. Germline V CDR1 and CDR2: LNHDA, SQIVND (reference sequence). V lost 2 bases and J 5 bases, leaving 18 bases between the germline ends. The CDR3 reads CASSIFVGLQGYGYTF. The CDR3 DNA reads TGTGCCAGTAGTATATTTGTGGGTTTACAGGGTTATGGCTACACCTTC.

The table lists this clone with a count of one. The CDR3 is CASRSPGGQNTQYF. Written as DNA, the CDR3 is TGCGCCAGCAGGTCCCCGGGAGGGCAAAATACGCAGTATTTT. This sequence joins TRBV5-1 and TRBJ2-3, with 8 bases matching TRBD2. This CDR3 is built from 14 residues. V was clipped by 5 bases and J by 7 bases; unmatched bases: 9. The germline gives CDR1 SGHRS, CDR2 YFSETQ.

V usage is TRBV4-2 and J usage is TRBJ2-3, with 8 bases aligning to TRBD2. Per germline, CDR1 LGHNA and CDR2 YNFKEQ. The CDR3 has 14 residues. V lost 7 bases and J lost 4; bases outside the gene matches: 7. The CDR3 loop reads CASTAGGVADTQYF. The CDR3 nucleotides are TGTGCCAGCACGGCGGGGGGAGTCGCAGATACGCAGTATTTT.

The rearrangement joins TRBV6-5 to TRBJ2-5; no clear D gene. Germline CDR1 and CDR2: MNHEY and SVGAGI. This CDR3 has 16 amino acids. With 0 bases removed from V and 1 base from J, the gap between germline ends came to 12 bases. CDR3 amino acids: CASSYSATESQETQYF. The CDR3 bases are TGTGCCAGCAGTTACTCTGCCACGGAGTCCCAAGAGACCCAGTACTTC.

The rearrangement links TRBV15 to TRBJ1-5; TRBD1 might be the D (5 bases). V shed 3 bases and J shed 1 base, with 19 bases lying between them. The CDR3 extends over 18 amino acids. Germline CDR1 reads LNHNV; CDR2 reads YYDKDF (reference sequence). CDR3 DNA: TGTGCCACCAGCAGCCCATACCTGTCGGGGGGAAGCAATCAGCCCCAGCATTTT. The encoded protein is CATSSPYLSGGSNQPQHF.

CDR3 DNA sequence: TGTGCCAGCAGCATAACAGGGTTTAGGACTGAAGCTTTCTTT. Translated, it gives CASSITGFRTEAFF. The gene calls are TRBV5-6 and TRBJ1-1, with D possibly being TRBD1 (6 bases). This CDR3 comprises 14 residues. The V gene's germline CDR1 is SGHDT and CDR2 YYEEEE. V gave up 4 bases and J gave up 5 bases, with 15 bases separating them. The full variable domain, its missing parts supplied by reference TRBV5-6 and TRBJ1-1, is DAGVTQSPTHLIKTRGQQVTLRCSPKSGHDTVSWYQQALGQGPQFIFQYYEEEERQRGNFPDRFSGHQFPNYSSELNVNALLLGDSALYLCASSITGFRTEAFFGQGTRLTVV.